Below are 25 T cell receptor beta chains sequenced from a single sample in a study of identical twins. TCRdb independently ran MiXCR on the 5' RACE reads; one entry per CDR3 protein. The sample has fewer than 900,000 distinct CDR3 sequences; 15% to 20% are singletons. This sample also appeared in a second study, on T cells expressing NK-cell markers.

The sequencing input was PBMCs. Receptor source: a young woman in good health.

This clonotype was observed a handful of times. V usage is TRBV7-8 and J usage is TRBJ2-7; 9 nucleotides match TRBD1. The CDR3 runs 18 residues. Germline V CDR1 and CDR2: SGHVS, FQNEAQ. The ends lost 6 bases at V and 0 bases at J; junction bases unmatched: 15. Here the CDR3 reads CASRGQGLVSATSYEQYF. CDR3 nucleotides: TGTGCCAGCAGGGGACAGGGATTGGTGAGCGCGACCTCCTACGAGCAGTACTTC.

This clonotype was seen a handful of times. In DNA, the CDR3 is TGCAGTGCTACTGGGATGGCGGGCCTCTACGAGCAGTACTTC. Its protein is CSATGMAGLYEQYF. This chain links TRBV20-1 with TRBJ2-7; TRBD2 is a possible D gene (5 bases). Germline-derived CDR1 and CDR2 are DFQATT and SNEGSKA (reference sequence). This CDR3 is built from 14 residues. The ends were cut back, 4 bases at V and 3 bases at J, with 16 bases in the middle.

The V gene is TRBV7-9, the J gene TRBJ2-1; no firm D call. Germline V gene lookup returns CDR1 SEHNR and CDR2 FQNEAQ (reference sequence). Trimming cost V 5 bases and J 1 base, with 12 bases left between them. This CDR3 spans 15 amino acids. The CDR3: CASSTVLNSYNEQFF. The CDR3 bases are TGTGCCAGCAGCACTGTCCTGAATTCCTACAATGAGCAGTTCTTC.

The chain couples TRBV12-3 or TRBV12-4 to TRBJ2-1, with 11 positions matching TRBD2. Trimming at V came to 7 bases and at J to 7 bases, leaving 12 bases not matched to a gene. The CDR3 covers 16 residues. The CDR3 spells CASTGPLLAGGNEQFF. The CDR3 DNA reads as TGTGCCAGCACCGGCCCCCTTTTAGCGGGAGGGAATGAGCAGTTCTTC.

This clonotype was recorded many times. V gene TRBV12-3 or TRBV12-4 combines with J gene TRBJ1-2, with no clear D. This CDR3 spans 13 amino acids. V lost 5 bases to trimming and J lost 5 bases, with 12 bases between them. The CDR3 nucleotides are TGTGCCAGCAGTCTCGGACCGAGATATGGCTACACCTTC. Protein sequence: CASSLGPRYGYTF.

This clonotype was detected only a few times. The genes are TRBV10-3 and TRBJ1-4; D remains unclear. This CDR3 has 15 amino acids. Germline V gives CDR1 ENHRY, CDR2 SYGVKD. V lost 2 bases and J lost 0, with 7 bases in between. CDR3 coding DNA: TGTGCCATCAGTGAGAGGGTATCAACTAATGAAAAACTGTTTTTT. Encoded protein: CAISERVSTNEKLFF.

This clonotype has more than one count but fewer than ten. Germline and junction disagree at one end, which may indicate a read error. CDR3 DNA sequence: TGTGCCAGCAGCCCTAGGACAGGGCAGCAGGTTTTT. Amino acids: CASSPRTGQQVF. The gene calls are TRBV7-3 and TRBJ1-1, with 8 bases identical to TRBD1. The germline CDR1 and CDR2 sequences are SGHTA and FQGTGA. The CDR3 loop spans 12 amino acids.

The chain joins TRBV9 to TRBJ1-1; D is perhaps TRBD1 (5 bases). The V end lost 0 bases, the J end lost 7 bases, and 7 bases lay between the germline ends. The V gene's germline CDR1 is SGDLS and CDR2 YYNGEE. The CDR3 length is 12 residues. Here the CDR3 DNA reads TGTGCCAGCAGCGTAGAAAGGGGTGAAGCTTTCTTT. Translation: CASSVERGEAFF.

This clonotype has a handful of counts. V and J are TRBV5-1 and TRBJ2-3; 10 nucleotides line up with TRBD2. The germline CDR1 and CDR2 sequences are SGHRS and YFSETQ. The CDR3 is 14 residues long. V shed 10 bases, J shed 3 bases, and the junction held 8 bases outside the gene matches. Here the CDR3 reads CAVRASGRTDTQYF. In nucleotides, the CDR3 is TGCGCCGTTCGAGCTAGCGGGAGAACAGATACGCAGTATTTT.

This clonotype occurred a few times. This chain links TRBV6-5 with TRBJ1-2; unclear D gene. Between the trimmed V and J ends, which lost 0 bases and 4 bases, there was a span of 12 bases. Germline V gives CDR1 MNHEY, CDR2 SVGAGI. The CDR3 is 15 amino acids. CDR3 amino acids: CASSYSNPRLYGYTF. The CDR3 nucleotides read TGTGCCAGCAGTTACTCGAATCCGCGACTCTATGGCTACACCTTC.

The chain is built from TRBV15 and TRBJ1-1, with a weak D call TRBD1 (6 bases). In germline, CDR1 is LNHNV, CDR2 YYDKDF (reference sequence). V was trimmed by 0 bases and J by 7 bases, leaving 12 bases between them. The CDR3 sequence is 14 residues long. The CDR3 loop reads CATSRDRGSHEAFF. The CDR3, as DNA: TGTGCCACCAGCAGAGATAGGGGGTCTCATGAAGCTTTCTTT.

This clonotype was found a few times. This chain uses TRBV6-2 or TRBV6-3 with TRBJ2-7, with no clear D. CDR3 length: 12 residues. CDR1 is MNHEY, CDR2 SVGEGT, per germline. V shed 6 bases and J shed 3 bases, with 9 bases lying between them. CDR3 DNA: TGTGCCAGCAGGCGCGACTTCTACGAGCAGTACTTC. It is translated as CASRRDFYEQYF.

The rearrangement joins TRBV28 to TRBJ2-4; D possibly corresponds to TRBD1 (5 bases). In germline, CDR1 is MDHEN, CDR2 SYDVKM. This CDR3 has 13 residues. Trimming took 4 bases from V and 7 from J, leaving 11 bases between them. The CDR3 nucleotides are TGTGCCAGCAGTTCTCCGGACACCAACATTCAGTACTTC. It is translated as CASSSPDTNIQYF.

The chain uses TRBV20-1 and TRBJ2-1; D perhaps matches TRBD1 (6 bases). Trimming took off 5 bases at V and 9 bases at J, with 11 bases between the two ends. The CDR3 has 11 amino acids. Germline V gives CDR1 DFQATT, CDR2 SNEGSKA (reference sequence). Here the CDR3 DNA reads TGCAGTGCTGCAGGGGTGAGTGAGCAGTTCTTC. Translated: CSAAGVSEQFF.

This clonotype was counted between two and nine times. V gene TRBV5-1 combines with J gene TRBJ2-1; D remains unclear. Germline V CDR1 and CDR2: SGHRS, YFSETQ. The CDR3 contains 15 residues. The V and J ends lost 4 bases and 5 bases respectively, with 16 bases between them. The CDR3 nucleotides read TGCGCCAGCAGCGAATGGGATCACCGGGACAATGAGCAGTTCTTC. Translation: CASSEWDHRDNEQFF.

This clonotype was seen repeatedly, ten times or more. This chain connects TRBV15 to TRBJ2-2, with D unresolved. Germline-derived CDR1 and CDR2 are LNHNV and YYDKDF (reference sequence). The CDR3 sequence is 11 residues long. V lost 1 base and J 8 bases, leaving 2 bases between the germline ends. In DNA, the CDR3 is TGTGCCACCAGCAGAGCTGGGGAGCTGTTTTTT. This encodes CATSRAGELFF.

In this sample, this clonotype turned up a few times. The chain uses TRBV10-3 and TRBJ2-1; tentatively, D is TRBD1 or TRBD2 (5 bases each). CDR1 and CDR2 from the germline V gene are ENHRY and SYGVKD. The CDR3 is made up of 16 amino acids. Trimming took 8 bases from V and 6 from J, leaving 23 bases between them. The chain's CDR3 is CAIASKALAGTNEQFF. CDR3 sequence (DNA): TGTGCCATCGCCTCCAAAGCGCTAGCTGGGACCAATGAGCAGTTCTTC.

The chain uses TRBV14 and TRBJ2-6; D call uncertain. Germline V lookup: CDR1 SGHDN, CDR2 FVKESK. The CDR3 is 16 residues long. Trimming shortened V by 3 bases and J by 0 bases, and 9 bases separated the two germline ends. The CDR3 DNA reads as TGTGCCAGCAGCCAGTTTCGTTACTCTGGGGCCAACGTCCTGACTTTC. Protein: CASSQFRYSGANVLTF.

This clonotype was observed a few times. The chain recombines TRBV5-1 with TRBJ2-5; D unclear. The CDR3 loop spans 14 amino acids. V was pared by 0 bases and J by 2 bases, with 8 bases between. In germline, CDR1 is SGHRS, CDR2 YFSETQ. DNA for the CDR3: TGCGCCAGCAGCTTGGGCGCTGTTCAAGAGACCCAGTACTTC. It yields the protein CASSLGAVQETQYF.

This clonotype showed up just a few times. The chain couples TRBV7-2 to TRBJ1-1, with D uncertain. Trimming left V 1 base short and J 3 bases short, with 9 bases between. Germline assignment: CDR1 SGHTA and CDR2 FQGNSA. The CDR3 is 14 amino acids. In DNA form, the CDR3 reads TGTGCCAGCAGCTTAGTGGAGGGATACACTGAAGCTTTCTTT. Encoded protein: CASSLVEGYTEAFF.

This clonotype was counted only a few times. J is TRBJ2-7 and V is TRBV28; D not resolved. The CDR3 consists of 12 residues. Between the trimmed V and J ends, which lost 7 bases and 2 bases, there was a span of 9 bases. The germline V gene has CDR1 MDHEN and CDR2 SYDVKM. The CDR3 coding sequence is TGTGCCAGCAATCACGGCGCCTACGAGCAGTACTTC. Translating gives CASNHGAYEQYF.

This clonotype appeared a few times. This sequence joins TRBV10-3 and TRBJ1-2; 7 bases are shared with TRBD1. J gave up 4 bases and V 4 bases, and 6 bases lay outside the gene matches. The CDR3 is 14 residues long. Germline V gene sequence: CDR1 ENHRY, CDR2 SYGVKD. The DNA for the CDR3 is TGTGCCATCAGTGTATCCGGGACAGCCTATGGCTACACCTTC. The encoded protein is CAISVSGTAYGYTF.

This clonotype has a handful of counts. The V gene is TRBV5-6, the J gene TRBJ2-5; no definite D call. The V gene's germline CDR1 is SGHDT and CDR2 YYEEEE. This CDR3 is built from 14 residues. Trimming took 2 bases from V and 5 from J, leaving 13 bases between them. The CDR3 reads CASSFRGSSETQYF. CDR3 DNA sequence: TGTGCCAGCAGCTTCCGTGGCAGTTCGGAGACCCAGTACTTC.

The V gene is TRBV12-3 or TRBV12-4, the J gene TRBJ1-2; 11 nucleotides agree with TRBD1. V dropped 5 bases and J dropped 5; count of bases not matched to a gene: 7. The CDR3 consists of 15 residues. CDR3 nucleotides: TGTGCCAGCAGTCGGACAGGGGGCGCCCGTTATGGCTACACCTTC. It specifies CASSRTGGARYGYTF.

A few counts support this clonotype. This chain uses TRBV5-1 with TRBJ2-3, with a possible D match to TRBD2 (6 bases). Germline-derived CDR1 and CDR2 are SGHRS and YFSETQ. The germline V and J ends were trimmed by 1 base and 1 base, with 13 bases remaining between them. This CDR3 region has 16 residues. The CDR3 DNA reads as TGCGCCAGCAGCTTGAGCCCGGGGACTGGCACAGATACGCAGTATTTT. Protein product: CASSLSPGTGTDTQYF.